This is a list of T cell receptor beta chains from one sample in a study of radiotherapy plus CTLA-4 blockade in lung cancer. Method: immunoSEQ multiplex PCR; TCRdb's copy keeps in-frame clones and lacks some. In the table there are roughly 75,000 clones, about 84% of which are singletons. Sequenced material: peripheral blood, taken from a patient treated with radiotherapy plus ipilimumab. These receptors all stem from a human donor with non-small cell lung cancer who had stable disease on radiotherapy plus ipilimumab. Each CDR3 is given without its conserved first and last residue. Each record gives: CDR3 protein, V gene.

CDR3aa: ASSQRGSWPYNEQF; v_gene: TRBV14
CDR3aa: ASRRSALGDYEQY; v_gene: TRBV6-6
CDR3aa: ASSLSWGLDYGYT; v_gene: TRBV7-9
CDR3aa: ASSPATSGRAGEQY; v_gene: TRBV5-1
CDR3aa: ASSTERLVSEQF; v_gene: TRBV7-9
CDR3aa: ASSLWGTGTSGRVKNIQY; v_gene: TRBV28
CDR3aa: ASNGAGSYNEQF; v_gene: TRBV27
CDR3aa: ASSDRRGTEAF; v_gene: TRBV10-2
CDR3aa: ASSVEGLAVNTGELF; v_gene: TRBV19
CDR3aa: ASSIGQPPYGYNEQF; v_gene: TRBV19
CDR3aa: SVDGNTDTQY; v_gene: TRBV29-1
CDR3aa: ASSPPGEQF; v_gene: TRBV18
CDR3aa: ASSPRTGGYGNTIY; v_gene: TRBV11-2
CDR3aa: ASSSERGGGTDTQY; v_gene: TRBV5-1
CDR3aa: ATQRIGYEQY; v_gene: TRBV27
CDR3aa: ASSLPGRPDTQY; v_gene: TRBV28
CDR3aa: ASSYEGQGTDTQY; v_gene: TRBV6-5
CDR3aa: ASSRIGQGGSYEQY; v_gene: TRBV11-2
CDR3aa: ASSAGTVSNTEAF; v_gene: TRBV9
CDR3aa: ASSQIGTANEKLF; v_gene: TRBV14
CDR3aa: ASSLRGPEGANVLT; v_gene: TRBV5-1
CDR3aa: ASSLRESGGYT; v_gene: TRBV7-9
CDR3aa: ASSSPIVTQY; v_gene: TRBV28
CDR3aa: ASSSTGASGPQH; v_gene: TRBV11-2
CDR3aa: ASSLLPGLAEYNEQF; v_gene: TRBV27
CDR3aa: ASSLAGHDGYT; v_gene: TRBV5-1
CDR3aa: ASSSNQGFDGYT; v_gene: TRBV18
CDR3aa: ARRGGNTIY; v_gene: TRBV23-1
CDR3aa: ASSLERTRYGYT; v_gene: TRBV5-4
CDR3aa: ASRPQGSSYNSPLH; v_gene: TRBV7-2
CDR3aa: ASSYTDSRYT; v_gene: TRBV6-6
CDR3aa: ASSASGDTYGYT; v_gene: TRBV6-4
CDR3aa: ASSFSSTGEAF; v_gene: TRBV28
CDR3aa: ASSLRGLGTDTQY; v_gene: TRBV5-1
CDR3aa: ASSYSIGSEQY; v_gene: TRBV6-6
CDR3aa: ASSHGTSGGNQETQY; v_gene: TRBV5-1
CDR3aa: ASSLGVRGNLETQY; v_gene: TRBV28
CDR3aa: ASSKLLYGGYT; v_gene: TRBV28
CDR3aa: ASAGTGTKRELF; v_gene: TRBV28
CDR3aa: SVTKGLPDQL; v_gene: TRBV29-1
CDR3aa: ASSPDFSQGAL; v_gene: TRBV18
CDR3aa: ASSRQGENTEAF; v_gene: TRBV5-1
CDR3aa: ASSLGGGNTEAF; v_gene: TRBV7-8
CDR3aa: ASSLDVRVTYGYT; v_gene: TRBV7-9
CDR3aa: AWSVSVDQPQH; v_gene: TRBV30
CDR3aa: ASSLQLAVEETQY; v_gene: TRBV5-1